These 28 T cell receptor beta chains were all obtained from the same sample, sequenced in a study of CD8 T cells in ankylosing spondylitis. MiXCR, applied by TCRdb to the 5' RACE reads, yields one record per CDR3 protein. The table lists 200,000 to 250,000 distinct CDR3 sequences, under 30% of them singletons. Material for sequencing was blood, either unsorted or a sorted T cell fraction (not recorded which). The receptors derive from a male donor with ankylosing spondylitis or in good health (not recorded which).

This clonotype has only a few counts. This chain connects TRBV20-1 to TRBJ2-1, with 10 bases that match TRBD2. Germline CDR1 and CDR2: DFQATT and SNEGSKA (reference sequence). J gave up 9 bases and V 6 bases, and 8 bases lay outside the gene matches. The CDR3 consists of 13 residues. The CDR3 DNA reads TGCAGTGCCGTAGCGGGAGGCCTACGTGAGCAGTTCTTC. Its translation: CSAVAGGLREQFF.

This clonotype was seen ten or more times. This rearrangement joins TRBV20-1 to TRBJ1-3; D uncertain. V lost 3 bases and J lost 0, with 15 bases in between. The CDR3 runs to 16 residues. The V gene's germline CDR1 is DFQATT and CDR2 SNEGSKA (reference sequence). Here the CDR3 DNA reads TGCAGTGCTAGTTTCCCGGGCCCCCTCTCTGGAAACACCATATATTTT. Encoded protein: CSASFPGPLSGNTIYF.

This clonotype was counted many times. J is TRBJ2-1 and V is TRBV9; maybe TRBD2 (6 bases). The V end lost 4 bases, the J end lost 2 bases, and 13 bases lay between the germline ends. CDR1 is SGDLS and CDR2 is YYNGEE in the germline V gene. The CDR3 has 15 amino acids. The CDR3 coding sequence is TGTGCCAGCAGCCCATCACGCGGGGCCTACAATGAGCAGTTCTTC. Encoded protein: CASSPSRGAYNEQFF.

CDR3 loop: CASSPAGAGSYEQYF. In DNA, the CDR3 is TGTGCCAGCAGTCCCGCGGGAGCGGGGAGCTACGAGCAGTACTTC. V and J are TRBV6-1 and TRBJ2-7, with 7 positions matching TRBD2. The CDR3 sequence is 15 residues long. V lost 5 bases, J lost 3 bases, and 10 bases stayed unmatched. CDR1 and CDR2 (germline): MNHNS, SASEGT.

This clonotype has more than one count but fewer than ten. V is TRBV20-1 and J is TRBJ2-1; D unresolved. Germline V gives CDR1 DFQATT, CDR2 SNEGSKA (reference sequence). Deletions cut 2 bases from V and 4 bases from J, with 12 bases between. The CDR3 has 14 residues. CDR3: CSARTLGSYNEQFF. The CDR3 bases are TGCAGTGCTAGAACATTGGGTTCTTACAATGAGCAGTTCTTC.

This clonotype was counted ten times or more. The chain employs TRBV20-1 and TRBJ1-2; D is perhaps TRBD1 (5 bases). The germline V and J ends were trimmed by 0 bases and 6 bases, with 14 bases remaining between them. This CDR3 is built from 14 residues. CDR1 and CDR2 from the germline V gene are DFQATT and SNEGSKA (reference sequence). This chain's CDR3 is CSARDWGRDHGYTF. CDR3 in DNA: TGCAGTGCTAGAGATTGGGGCAGGGATCATGGCTACACCTTC.

This clonotype was counted many times. This sequence joins TRBV10-3 and TRBJ2-7, with TRBD1 matching 8 bases. Germline V CDR1 and CDR2: ENHRY, SYGVKD. V was pared by 6 bases and J by 3 bases, with 4 bases of the junction left unmatched. This CDR3 spans 13 amino acids. The CDR3 DNA is TGTGCCATCAGCCGACAGGGGAGCTACGAGCAGTACTTC. Its translation is CAISRQGSYEQYF.

This clonotype occurred many times. The genes are TRBV29-1 and TRBJ2-5; no clear D gene. The germline V gene encodes CDR1 SQVTM and CDR2 ANQGSEA. Between the trimmed V and J ends, which lost 6 bases and 2 bases, there was a span of 16 bases. CDR3 size: 14 residues. The CDR3 nucleotides read TGCAGCGTGGCTGGAACAGCCAGTCAAGAGACCCAGTACTTC. Translating gives CSVAGTASQETQYF. The whole variable domain, remainder taken from reference TRBV29-1 and TRBJ2-5, is SAVISQKPSRDICQRGTSLTIQCQVDSQVTMMFWYRQQPGQSLTLIATANQGSEATYESGFVIDKFPISRPNLTFSTLTVSNMSPEDSSIYLCSVAGTASQETQYFGPGTRLLVL.

This clonotype was counted ten times or more. The chain employs TRBV4-1 and TRBJ2-3; 10 bases are shared with TRBD2. The germline V gene has CDR1 MGHRA and CDR2 YSYEKL. Unmatched junction bases numbered 7, after V lost 4 bases and J lost 3 bases. This CDR3 region has 16 residues. The CDR3, as DNA: TGCGCCAGCAGCCTCGGGGGACTAGCGCTAACAGATACGCAGTATTTT. As protein: CASSLGGLALTDTQYF.

This clonotype showed up just a few times. The chain recombines TRBV1 with TRBJ2-7. TRBV1 is listed as a pseudogene. The CDR3 spans 18 residues. The chain's CDR3 is CTSSQDLGFGTGGYEQYF. CDR3 DNA sequence: TGCACCAGCAGCCAAGACCTCGGGTTTGGTACAGGAGGCTACGAGCAGTACTTC.

This clonotype was seen ten or more times. V and J are TRBV27 and TRBJ1-2, with TRBD1 matching 7 bases. Looked up from germline, CDR1 is MNHEY and CDR2 is SMNVEV (reference sequence). The CDR3 runs 16 residues. J was trimmed by 0 bases and V by 5 bases; bases with no gene match: 9. CDR3 protein: CASSMVGTEANYGYTF. CDR3 in DNA: TGTGCCAGCAGTATGGTTGGGACAGAAGCTAACTATGGCTACACCTTC.

In its sample, this clonotype was seen many times. This chain joins TRBV5-1 and TRBJ2-3, with D perhaps being TRBD1 or TRBD2 (5 bases each). The V end was cut by 0 bases, the J end by 7 bases, with 9 bases between. Germline loops: CDR1 SGHRS, CDR2 YFSETQ. This CDR3 comprises 13 residues. The DNA for the CDR3 is TGCGCCAGCAGCTTGGACGGGACGAATACGCAGTATTTT. Translating it yields CASSLDGTNTQYF.

This clonotype was picked up many times. This rearrangement joins TRBV12-5 to TRBJ2-6; D is unclear. Germline V gives CDR1 LGHNT, CDR2 FRNRAP. Deletions cut 7 bases from V and 0 bases from J, with 4 bases between. This CDR3 spans 13 amino acids. The CDR3 nucleotides read TGTGCTAGTGTCCACTCTGGGGCCAACGTCCTGACTTTC. Protein sequence: CASVHSGANVLTF.

This clonotype was seen only a few times. This chain links TRBV12-3 or TRBV12-4 with TRBJ1-2; D is perhaps TRBD1 (5 bases). The CDR3 runs to 14 residues. V lost 4 bases to trimming and J lost 8 bases, with 17 bases between them. CDR3 protein: CASSSGRRTGGYTF. The CDR3 region has the DNA TGTGCCAGCAGTTCGGGGCGGAGAACGGGGGGCTACACCTTC.

This clonotype turned up a few times. The chain employs TRBV6-1 and TRBJ1-2, with TRBD1 identical over 7 bases. The CDR3 loop spans 14 amino acids. CDR1 and CDR2 (germline): MNHNS, SASEGT. The ends lost 6 bases at V and 4 bases at J; junction bases unmatched: 8. The CDR3 DNA reads as TGTGCCAGCAGGACAACCGACAGGGCCTATGGCTACACCTTC. Amino acids: CASRTTDRAYGYTF.

This chain links TRBV20-1 with TRBJ2-1; 8 bases match TRBD2. V lost 0 bases and J lost 9; bases outside the gene matches: 7. CDR1 is DFQATT, CDR2 SNEGSKA, per germline (reference sequence). The CDR3 spans 14 residues. The CDR3 here is CSARDTSGSSEQFF. The CDR3 bases are TGCAGTGCTAGAGATACCAGCGGGAGTAGTGAGCAGTTCTTC.

This clonotype appeared many times. Here the CDR3 reads CASSDDRVAADTQYF. CDR3 DNA sequence: TGTGCCAGCAGCGATGACAGGGTTGCGGCAGATACGCAGTATTTT. V and J are TRBV12-3 or TRBV12-4 and TRBJ2-3; 7 bases fit TRBD1. Trimming took 6 bases from V and 4 from J; bases not matched to a gene: 10. The CDR3 has 15 residues.

J is TRBJ2-7 and V is TRBV29-1, with D unclear. Germline V lookup: CDR1 SQVTM, CDR2 ANQGSEA. Trimming removed 7 bases from V and 12 bases from J, with 22 bases in between. This CDR3 comprises 12 residues. CDR3 in amino acids: CSAAPNLSETYF. CDR3 nucleotides: TGCAGCGCCGCCCCCAATTTGAGCGAGACGTACTTC.

There are a few counts of this clonotype. The rearrangement links TRBV10-3 to TRBJ2-3; 8 bases map to TRBD2. The V and J ends lost 6 bases and 3 bases, in that order; junction bases with no gene match: 5. Germline V gene sequence: CDR1 ENHRY, CDR2 SYGVKD. This CDR3 has 14 amino acids. CDR3 region: CAISLAGSTDTQYF. The CDR3 nucleotides read TGTGCCATCAGCTTAGCGGGATCGACAGATACGCAGTATTTT.

This clonotype was counted many times. The V and J genes are TRBV20-1 and TRBJ2-3, with 8 positions matching TRBD2. Per germline, CDR1 DFQATT and CDR2 SNEGSKA (reference sequence). The V gene end was trimmed by 6 bases and the J gene end by 3 bases; junction bases not matched to a gene: 8. The CDR3 has 14 amino acids. The CDR3 region has the DNA TGCAGTGCCTCCCCAGGGACTAGGACAGATACGCAGTATTTT. This gives the protein CSASPGTRTDTQYF.

This clonotype was detected only a few times. The V gene is TRBV7-8, the J gene TRBJ2-7, with D tentatively TRBD1 (6 bases). The V end was cut by 3 bases, the J end by 7 bases, with 19 bases between. Germline lookup yields CDR1 SGHVS and CDR2 FQNEAQ. This CDR3 spans 15 amino acids. DNA for the CDR3: TGTGCCAGCAGCTTGGCCCGACCGGACCAGGGGGAGCAGTACTTC. This encodes CASSLARPDQGEQYF.

This clonotype was recorded many times. The CDR3 protein is CASTNPGLARTYTDTQYF. In DNA, the CDR3 is TGTGCCAGCACCAATCCGGGACTAGCGAGGACCTACACAGATACGCAGTATTTT. The genes are TRBV11-2 and TRBJ2-3, with 10 bases fitting TRBD2. V trimming: 7 bases; J trimming: 2 bases; junction bases outside the gene matches: 15. Germline CDR1 and CDR2: SGHAT and FQNNGV. The CDR3 is 18 amino acids.

The chain carries TRBV6-5 and TRBJ2-7; D might be TRBD1 or TRBD2, each matching 5 bases. Germline CDR1 is MNHEY and CDR2 is SVGAGI. Between the trimmed V and J ends, which lost 5 bases and 4 bases, there was a span of 15 bases. The CDR3 runs 14 residues. CDR3 loop: CASSHRDRPYEQYF. For the CDR3, the DNA is TGTGCCAGCAGTCACCGGGACCGCCCATACGAGCAGTACTTC.

The chain is built from TRBV27 and TRBJ1-1, with 8 bases matching TRBD1. The V gene end was trimmed by 6 bases and the J gene end by 5 bases; junction bases not matched to a gene: 5. The CDR3 loop spans 13 amino acids. CDR1 MNHEY and CDR2 SMNVEV come from the germline V gene (reference sequence). The CDR3 sequence: CASSDRGRTEAFF. The CDR3 DNA reads as TGTGCCAGCAGCGACAGGGGACGGACTGAAGCTTTCTTT.

This clonotype was detected only a few times. The chain joins TRBV25-1 to TRBJ2-3; D uncertain. The CDR3 consists of 14 residues. CDR1 MGHDK and CDR2 SYGVNS come from the germline V gene. Trimming left V 1 base short and J 2 bases short, with 7 bases between. In DNA form, the CDR3 reads TGTGCCAGCAGTGAATCTGTGGTCACAGATACGCAGTATTTT. Residues: CASSESVVTDTQYF.

In its sample, this clonotype was seen a few times. This chain links TRBV10-3 with TRBJ2-7; 11 bases agree with TRBD1. Germline loops: CDR1 ENHRY, CDR2 SYGVKD. V lost 4 bases to trimming and J lost 5 bases; unmatched junction nucleotides: 1. The CDR3 extends over 13 amino acids. The DNA for the CDR3 is TGTGCCATCAGTGGGACAGGGGGCCACGAGCAGTACTTC. Its translation: CAISGTGGHEQYF.

The chain uses TRBV3-1 and TRBJ2-5; 8 positions match TRBD1. V shed 2 bases and J 6 bases; nucleotides not matched to a gene: 5. This CDR3 is built from 14 residues. Germline lookup yields CDR1 LGHDT and CDR2 YNNKEL (reference sequence). The CDR3 bases are TGTGCCAGCAGCCAACCCAGGGGGCGGAAGACCCAGTACTTC. It specifies CASSQPRGRKTQYF.

This chain links TRBV4-3 with TRBJ1-6; TRBD1 is a possible D gene (6 bases). The length of the CDR3 is 17 residues. Germline CDR1 is LGHNA and CDR2 is YSLEER. The germline V and J ends were trimmed by 1 base and 9 bases, with 19 bases remaining between them. The CDR3 reads CASSQVPRGVKSSPLHF. The CDR3 DNA reads TGCGCCAGCAGCCAAGTCCCCAGGGGAGTTAAAAGTTCACCCCTCCACTTT.